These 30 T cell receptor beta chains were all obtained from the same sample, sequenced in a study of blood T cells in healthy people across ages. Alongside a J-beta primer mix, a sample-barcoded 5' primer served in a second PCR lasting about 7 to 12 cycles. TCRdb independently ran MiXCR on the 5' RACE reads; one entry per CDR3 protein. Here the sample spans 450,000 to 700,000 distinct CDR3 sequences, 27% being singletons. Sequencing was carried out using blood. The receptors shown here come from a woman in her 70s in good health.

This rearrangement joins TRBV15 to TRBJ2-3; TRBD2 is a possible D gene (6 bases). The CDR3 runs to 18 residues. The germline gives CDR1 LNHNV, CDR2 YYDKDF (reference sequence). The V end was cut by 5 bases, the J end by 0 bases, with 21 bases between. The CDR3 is CATSRRGRGVISTDTQYF. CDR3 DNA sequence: TGTGCCACCAGCCGGAGGGGCCGCGGGGTAATTAGCACAGATACGCAGTATTTT.

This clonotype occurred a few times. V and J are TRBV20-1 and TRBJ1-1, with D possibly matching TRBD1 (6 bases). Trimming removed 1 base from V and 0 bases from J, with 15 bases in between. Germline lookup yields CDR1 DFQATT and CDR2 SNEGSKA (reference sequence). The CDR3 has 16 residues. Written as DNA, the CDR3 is TGCAGTGCTAGAGTGGGGGGCGTTGGAATGAACACTGAAGCTTTCTTT. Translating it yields CSARVGGVGMNTEAFF.

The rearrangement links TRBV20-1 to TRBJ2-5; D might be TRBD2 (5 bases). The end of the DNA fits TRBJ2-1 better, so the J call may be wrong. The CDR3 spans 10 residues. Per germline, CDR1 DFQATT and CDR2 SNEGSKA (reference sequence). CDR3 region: CSVEDRGQFF. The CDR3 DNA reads TGCAGTGTTGAAGATCGGGGGCAGTTCTTC.

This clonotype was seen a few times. As DNA, the CDR3 is TGCAGCGTTGACCGGAACTATTATGGCTACACCTTC. It codes for CSVDRNYYGYTF. The rearrangement joins TRBV29-1 to TRBJ1-2; no clear D. Germline assignment: CDR1 SQVTM and CDR2 ANQGSEA. The CDR3 runs to 12 residues. The germline V and J ends were trimmed by 3 bases and 5 bases, with 10 bases remaining between them.

The CDR3 loop reads CASSLTGQGREKLFF. CDR3 DNA sequence: TGTGCCAGCAGCTTAACCGGGCAGGGAAGAGAAAAACTGTTTTTT. This chain joins TRBV7-8 and TRBJ1-4, with D possibly matching TRBD1 (5 bases). The CDR3 totals 15 residues. Per the germline V gene, CDR1 is SGHVS and CDR2 is FQNEAQ. The V gene lost 2 bases and the J gene lost 8 bases, with 15 bases spanning the gap.

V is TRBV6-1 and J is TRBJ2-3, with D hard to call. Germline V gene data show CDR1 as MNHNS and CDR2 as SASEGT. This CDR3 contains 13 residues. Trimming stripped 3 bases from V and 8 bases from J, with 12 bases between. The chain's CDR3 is CASSETSSATQYF. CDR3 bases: TGTGCCAGCAGTGAGACGTCCTCGGCTACGCAGTATTTT.

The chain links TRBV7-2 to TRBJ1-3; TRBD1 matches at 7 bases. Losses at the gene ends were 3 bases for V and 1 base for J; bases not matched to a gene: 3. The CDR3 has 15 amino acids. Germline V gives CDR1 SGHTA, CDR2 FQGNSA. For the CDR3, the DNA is TGTGCCAGCAGCTTTGGGACAGCGTCTGGAAACACCATATATTTT. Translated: CASSFGTASGNTIYF.

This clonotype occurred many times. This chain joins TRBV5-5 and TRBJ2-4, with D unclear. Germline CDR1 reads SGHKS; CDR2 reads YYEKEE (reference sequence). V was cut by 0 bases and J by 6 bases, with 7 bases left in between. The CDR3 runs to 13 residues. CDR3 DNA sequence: TGTGCCAGCAGCTTGGAGCCTTTAAACATTCAGTACTTC. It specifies CASSLEPLNIQYF.

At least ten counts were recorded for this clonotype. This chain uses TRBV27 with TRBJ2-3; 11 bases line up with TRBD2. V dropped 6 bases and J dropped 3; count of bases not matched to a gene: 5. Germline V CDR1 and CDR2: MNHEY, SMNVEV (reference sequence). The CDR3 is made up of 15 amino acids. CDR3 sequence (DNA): TGTGCCAGCAGGATATTAGCGGGGGGGACAGATACGCAGTATTTT. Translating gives CASRILAGGTDTQYF.

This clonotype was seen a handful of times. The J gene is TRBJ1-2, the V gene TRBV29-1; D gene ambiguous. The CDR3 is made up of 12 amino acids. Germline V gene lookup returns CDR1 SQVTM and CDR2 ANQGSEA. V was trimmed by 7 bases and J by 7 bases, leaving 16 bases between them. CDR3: CSAAWTSVGYTF. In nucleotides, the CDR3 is TGCAGCGCCGCCTGGACCTCCGTTGGCTACACCTTC.

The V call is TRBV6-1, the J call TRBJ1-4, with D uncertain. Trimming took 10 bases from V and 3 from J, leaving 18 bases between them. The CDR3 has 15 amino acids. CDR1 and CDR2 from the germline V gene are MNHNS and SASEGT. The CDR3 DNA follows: TGTGCCACGATTACTTTTCGGAGCCCTAATGAAAAACTGTTTTTT. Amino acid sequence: CATITFRSPNEKLFF.

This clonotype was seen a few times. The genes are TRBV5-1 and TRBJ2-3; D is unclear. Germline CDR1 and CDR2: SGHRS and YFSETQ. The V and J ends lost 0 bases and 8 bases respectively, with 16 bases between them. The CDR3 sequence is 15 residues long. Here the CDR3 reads CASSLDRVESGTQYF. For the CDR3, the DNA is TGCGCCAGCAGCTTGGACCGGGTCGAGTCGGGTACGCAGTATTTT.

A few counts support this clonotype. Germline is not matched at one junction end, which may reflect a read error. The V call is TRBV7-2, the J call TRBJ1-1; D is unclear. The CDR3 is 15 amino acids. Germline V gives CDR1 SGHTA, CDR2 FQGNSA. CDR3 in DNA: TGTGCCAGCGGCTTAGCCTCGGTGAGTGATACTGAAGCTTTCTTT. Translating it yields CASGLASVSDTEAFF.

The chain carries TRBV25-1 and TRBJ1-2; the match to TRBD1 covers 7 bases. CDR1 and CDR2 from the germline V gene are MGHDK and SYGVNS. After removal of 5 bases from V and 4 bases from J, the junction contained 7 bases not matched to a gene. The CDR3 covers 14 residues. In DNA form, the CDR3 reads TGTGCCAGCAGTAGAGACAGGGTTAGCTATGGCTACACCTTC. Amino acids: CASSRDRVSYGYTF.

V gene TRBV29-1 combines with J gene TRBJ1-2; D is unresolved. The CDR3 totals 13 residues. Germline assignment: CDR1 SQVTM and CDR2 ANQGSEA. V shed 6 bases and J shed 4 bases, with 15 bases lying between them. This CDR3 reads CSVTQREGYGYTF. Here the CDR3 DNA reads TGCAGCGTAACCCAGAGGGAGGGCTATGGCTACACCTTC.

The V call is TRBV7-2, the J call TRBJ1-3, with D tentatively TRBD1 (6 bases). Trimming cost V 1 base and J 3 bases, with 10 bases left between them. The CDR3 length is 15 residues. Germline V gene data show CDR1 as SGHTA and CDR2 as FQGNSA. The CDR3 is CASSLGGGVGNTIYF. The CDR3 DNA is TGTGCCAGCAGCTTAGGAGGGGGAGTTGGAAACACCATATATTTT.

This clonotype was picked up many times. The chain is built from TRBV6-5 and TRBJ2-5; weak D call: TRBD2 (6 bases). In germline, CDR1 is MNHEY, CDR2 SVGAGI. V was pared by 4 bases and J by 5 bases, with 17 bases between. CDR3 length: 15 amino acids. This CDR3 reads CASSLSGDRAETQYF. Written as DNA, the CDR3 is TGTGCCAGCAGTTTATCGGGGGACCGGGCGGAGACCCAGTACTTC.

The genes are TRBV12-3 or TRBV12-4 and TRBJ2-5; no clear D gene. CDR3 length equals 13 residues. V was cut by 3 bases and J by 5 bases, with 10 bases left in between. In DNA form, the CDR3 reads TGTGCCAGCAGTTTGTGGGCGGTGGAGACCCAGTACTTC. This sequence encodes CASSLWAVETQYF.

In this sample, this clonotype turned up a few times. The CDR3 DNA is TGTGCCAGCAGCTTAGCAACAGGGCATACGCAGTATTTT. Its protein product is CASSLATGHTQYF. This sequence joins TRBV7-6 and TRBJ2-3; D perhaps matches TRBD1 (6 bases). Trimming removed 0 bases at V and 7 bases at J, with 8 bases between. The V gene's germline CDR1 is SGHVS and CDR2 FNYEAQ. The CDR3 length is 13 residues.

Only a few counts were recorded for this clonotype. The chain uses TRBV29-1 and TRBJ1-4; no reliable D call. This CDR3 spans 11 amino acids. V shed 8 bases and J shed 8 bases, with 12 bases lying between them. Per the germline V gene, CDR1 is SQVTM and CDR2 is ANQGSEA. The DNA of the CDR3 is TGCAGCTTCAACATTGGGGAAAAACTGTTTTTT. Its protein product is CSFNIGEKLFF.

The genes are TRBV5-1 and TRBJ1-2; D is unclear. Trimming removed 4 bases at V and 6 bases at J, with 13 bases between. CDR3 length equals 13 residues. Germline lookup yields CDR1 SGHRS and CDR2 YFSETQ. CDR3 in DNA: TGCGCCAGCAGCGCCCGTTATCTACATGGCTACACCTTC. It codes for CASSARYLHGYTF.

The CDR3 loop is CASSQDSGVGPQHF. The DNA of the CDR3 is TGCGCCAGCAGCCAAGATTCGGGGGTAGGGCCCCAGCATTTT. The chain joins TRBV4-3 to TRBJ1-5, with D possibly matching TRBD1 (5 bases). Germline CDR1 LGHNA, CDR2 YSLEER. This CDR3 has 14 amino acids. Trimming cost V 0 bases and J 9 bases, with 12 bases left between them.

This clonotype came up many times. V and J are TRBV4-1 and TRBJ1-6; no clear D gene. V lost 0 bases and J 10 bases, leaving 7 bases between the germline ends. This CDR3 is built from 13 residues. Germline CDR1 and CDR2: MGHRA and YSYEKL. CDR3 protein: CASSQDYGSPLHF. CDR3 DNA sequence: TGCGCCAGCAGCCAAGATTACGGATCACCCCTCCACTTT.

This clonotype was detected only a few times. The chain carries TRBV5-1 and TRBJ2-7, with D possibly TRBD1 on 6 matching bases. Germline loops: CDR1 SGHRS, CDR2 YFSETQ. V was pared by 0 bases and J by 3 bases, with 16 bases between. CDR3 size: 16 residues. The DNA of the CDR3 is TGCGCCAGCAGCTTGGCCTTGGGGGCAGGTTTCTACGAGCAGTACTTC. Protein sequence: CASSLALGAGFYEQYF.

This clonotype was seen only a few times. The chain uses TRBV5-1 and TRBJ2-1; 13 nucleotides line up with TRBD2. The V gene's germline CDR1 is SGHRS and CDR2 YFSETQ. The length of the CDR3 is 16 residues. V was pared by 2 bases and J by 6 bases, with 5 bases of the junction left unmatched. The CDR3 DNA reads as TGCGCCAGCAGCTTATCACTAGCGGGGGGGCTCAATGAGCAGTTCTTC. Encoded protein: CASSLSLAGGLNEQFF.

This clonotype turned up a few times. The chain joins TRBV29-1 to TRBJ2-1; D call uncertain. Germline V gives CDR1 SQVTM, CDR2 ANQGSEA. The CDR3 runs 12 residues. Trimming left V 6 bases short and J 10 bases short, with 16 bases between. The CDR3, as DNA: TGCAGCGTGGGCTTTGCCACTCCCGAGCAGTTCTTC. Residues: CSVGFATPEQFF.

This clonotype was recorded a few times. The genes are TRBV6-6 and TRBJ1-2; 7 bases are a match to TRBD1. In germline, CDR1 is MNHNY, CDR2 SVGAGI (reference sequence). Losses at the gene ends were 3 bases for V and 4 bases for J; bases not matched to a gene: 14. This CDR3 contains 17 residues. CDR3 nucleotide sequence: TGTGCCAGCAGTTATTCCCGGGACAGTCTGGATCTCTATGGCTACACCTTC. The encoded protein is CASSYSRDSLDLYGYTF.

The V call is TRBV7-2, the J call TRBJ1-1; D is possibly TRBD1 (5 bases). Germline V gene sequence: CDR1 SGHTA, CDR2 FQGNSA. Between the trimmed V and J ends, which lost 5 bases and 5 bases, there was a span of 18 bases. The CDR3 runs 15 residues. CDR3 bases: TGTGCCAGCAGCCGCAATGCGGGGGAGGGGACTGAAGCTTTCTTT. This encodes CASSRNAGEGTEAFF.

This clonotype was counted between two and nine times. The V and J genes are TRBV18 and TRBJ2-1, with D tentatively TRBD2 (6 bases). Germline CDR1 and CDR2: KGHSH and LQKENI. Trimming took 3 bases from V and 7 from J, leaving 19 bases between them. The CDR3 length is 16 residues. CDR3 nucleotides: TGTGCCAGCTCACCCCCTGGAGGGGACTCTACAAATGAGCAGTTCTTC. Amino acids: CASSPPGGDSTNEQFF.

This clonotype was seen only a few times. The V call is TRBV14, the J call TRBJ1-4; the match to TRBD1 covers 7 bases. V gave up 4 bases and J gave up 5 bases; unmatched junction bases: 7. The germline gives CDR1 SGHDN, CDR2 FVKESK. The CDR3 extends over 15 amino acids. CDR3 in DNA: TGTGCCAGCAGCCCAGCCAGGGGGACGAATGAAAAACTGTTTTTT. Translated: CASSPARGTNEKLFF.